This T cell receptor (beta chain) was identified during a study of cytomegalovirus exposure and HLA in healthy donors. Overall study: The approximately 610 first-cohort repertoires shared a platform with the roughly 120 validation repertoires, as reported in a later analysis. General study results and limits: In the 95 to 150 validation repertoires, a later analysis found that first-cohort TCR clusters tended to co-occur. Most TCR sequences were seen very rarely across donors, but some public TCRs occurred in many. The authors enumerated over 150 TCR beta chains as linked to cytomegalovirus.

The assay was immunoSEQ multiplex PCR, and TCRdb's table has in-frame clones only and misses some. The sample records 150,000 to 200,000 clones, roughly 80% being singletons. This CDR3 has 18 amino acids. Per the germline V gene, CDR1 is SGHRS and CDR2 is YFSETQ. The V gene end was trimmed by 3 bases and the J gene end by 2 bases; junction bases not matched to a gene: 9. As to this clone: The antigen remains undetermined.

The V and J genes are TRBV5-1 and TRBJ2-2, with 11 bases aligning to TRBD2. The sequencing sample was made of PBMCs. This clonotype originated in a man aged 30 to 39 in good health and CMV-seropositive. The CDR3, as DNA: TGCGCCAGCAGCTCCTCCACTAGCGGGGGCCCCAACACCGGGGAGCTGTTTTTT. Protein sequence: CASSSSTSGGPNTGELFF.